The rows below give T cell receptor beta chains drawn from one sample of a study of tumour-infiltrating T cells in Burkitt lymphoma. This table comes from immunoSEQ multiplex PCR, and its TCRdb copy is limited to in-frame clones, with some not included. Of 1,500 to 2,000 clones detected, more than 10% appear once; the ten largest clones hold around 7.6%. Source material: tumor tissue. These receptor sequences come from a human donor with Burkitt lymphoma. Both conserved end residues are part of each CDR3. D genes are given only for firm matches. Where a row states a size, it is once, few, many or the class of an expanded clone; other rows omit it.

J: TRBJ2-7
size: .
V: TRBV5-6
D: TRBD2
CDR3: CASWGLAGVGTYEQYF
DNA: TGTGCCAGCTGGGGACTAGCGGGGGTTGGGACCTACGAGCAGTACTTC

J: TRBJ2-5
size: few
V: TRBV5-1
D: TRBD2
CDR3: CASSLELMWGLAKTQYF
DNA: TGCGCCAGCAGCTTGGAGTTAATGTGGGGACTAGCGAAGACCCAGTACTTC

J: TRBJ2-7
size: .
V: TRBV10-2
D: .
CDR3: CASSEVGSSYEQYF
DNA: TGCGCCAGCAGTGAAGTAGGGAGCTCCTACGAGCAGTACTTC

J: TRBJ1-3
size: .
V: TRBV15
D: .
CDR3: CATSSEEGFGNTIYF
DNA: TGTGCCACCAGCAGCGAGGAAGGGTTCGGAAACACCATATATTTT

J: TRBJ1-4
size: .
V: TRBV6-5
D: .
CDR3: CASSYSGQRNEKLFF
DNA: TGTGCCAGCAGTTACTCAGGCCAGCGGAATGAAAAACTGTTTTTT

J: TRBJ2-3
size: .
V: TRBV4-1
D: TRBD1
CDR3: CASSRPGQGPDTQYF
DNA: TGCGCCAGCAGCCGACCAGGACAGGGCCCAGATACGCAGTATTTT

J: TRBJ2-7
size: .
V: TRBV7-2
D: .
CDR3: CASSLTSEQYF
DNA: TGTGCCAGCAGCTTAACTTCCGAGCAGTACTTC

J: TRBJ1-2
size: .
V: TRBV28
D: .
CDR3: CASSLVRTSYGYTF
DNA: TGTGCCAGCAGTTTAGTTAGGACTTCTTATGGCTACACCTTC

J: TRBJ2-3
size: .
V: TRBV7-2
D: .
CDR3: CASSFPGPRTQYF
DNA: TGTGCCAGCAGCTTCCCGGGCCCTCGAACGCAGTATTTT

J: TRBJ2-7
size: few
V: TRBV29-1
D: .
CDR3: CSVGGEQGYYEQYF
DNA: TGCAGCGTTGGAGGTGAACAGGGCTATTACGAGCAGTACTTC

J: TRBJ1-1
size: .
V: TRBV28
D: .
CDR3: CASYDQSNTEAFF
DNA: TGTGCCAGCTACGACCAGTCGAACACTGAAGCTTTCTTT

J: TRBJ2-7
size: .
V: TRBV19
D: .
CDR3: CAISKHRDSYEQYF
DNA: TGTGCCATTAGTAAGCACAGGGACTCCTACGAGCAGTACTTC

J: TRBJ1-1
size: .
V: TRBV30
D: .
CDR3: CAWACRFCATAEAFF
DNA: TGTGCCTGGGCCTGCCGGTTTTGTGCTACGGCTGAAGCTTTCTTT

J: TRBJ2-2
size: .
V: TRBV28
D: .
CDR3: CASSYPPPVGRVGTGELFF
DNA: TGTGCCAGCAGTTACCCACCACCGGTAGGCAGGGTAGGCACCGGGGAGCTGTTTTTT

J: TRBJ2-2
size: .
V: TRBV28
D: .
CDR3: CASSPLTGELFF
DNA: TGTGCCAGCAGTCCTCTCACCGGGGAGCTGTTTTTT

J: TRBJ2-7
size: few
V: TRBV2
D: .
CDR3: CASRKGSSYEQYF
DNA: TGTGCCAGCAGGAAGGGGAGCTCCTACGAGCAGTACTTC

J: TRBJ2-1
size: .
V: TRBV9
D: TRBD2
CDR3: CASSARLADNEQFF
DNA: TGTGCCAGCAGCGCCCGACTAGCGGACAATGAGCAGTTCTTC

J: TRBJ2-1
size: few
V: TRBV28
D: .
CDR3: CASSLGSVFYNEQFF
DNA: TGTGCCAGCAGTTTAGGTAGTGTTTTCTACAATGAGCAGTTCTTC

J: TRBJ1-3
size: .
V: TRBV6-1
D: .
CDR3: CASTPSRVGNTIYF
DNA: TGTGCCAGCACCCCCTCCAGGGTAGGAAACACCATATATTTT

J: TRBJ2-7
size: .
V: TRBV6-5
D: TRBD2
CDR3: CASSYQRLAGIEQYF
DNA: TGTGCCAGCAGTTACCAGCGCCTAGCGGGGATCGAGCAGTACTTC

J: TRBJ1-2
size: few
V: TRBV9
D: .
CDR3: CASRHDVVGYTF
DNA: TGTGCCAGCAGGCATGATGTAGTTGGCTACACCTTC

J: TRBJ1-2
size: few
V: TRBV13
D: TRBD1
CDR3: CASSPGQGRGYTF
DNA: TGTGCCAGCAGCCCCGGACAGGGGAGAGGCTACACCTTC

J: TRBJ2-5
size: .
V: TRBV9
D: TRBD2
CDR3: CASSFRTSGEETQYF
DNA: TGTGCCAGCAGCTTCCGAACTAGCGGGGAAGAGACCCAGTACTTC

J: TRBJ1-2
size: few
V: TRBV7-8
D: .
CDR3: CASSLVSDYGYTF
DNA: TGTGCCAGCAGCTTAGTTTCTGATTATGGCTACACCTTC

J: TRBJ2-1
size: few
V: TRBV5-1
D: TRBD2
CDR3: CASSFFFSGGSYNEQFF
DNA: TGCGCCAGCAGCTTTTTCTTTAGCGGGGGGTCCTACAATGAGCAGTTCTTC

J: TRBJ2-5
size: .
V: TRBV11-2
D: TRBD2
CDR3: CASSLAWGAGGFEETQYF
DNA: TGTGCCAGCAGCTTAGCTTGGGGAGCGGGAGGGTTTGAAGAGACCCAGTACTTC

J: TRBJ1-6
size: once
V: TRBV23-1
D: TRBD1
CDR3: CASTPSEGQTTYNSPLHF
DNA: TGCGCCAGCACCCCAAGCGAGGGACAGACGACCTATAATTCACCCCTCCACTTT

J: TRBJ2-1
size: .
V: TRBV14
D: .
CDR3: CASSQDWVQEHNEQFF
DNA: TGTGCCAGCAGCCAAGATTGGGTCCAGGAACACAATGAGCAGTTCTTC

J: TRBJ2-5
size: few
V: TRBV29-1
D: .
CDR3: CSVEDPAGIWTFSRPETQYF
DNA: TGCAGCGTTGAAGATCCTGCGGGGATCTGGACCTTCTCTAGACCCGAGACCCAGTACTTC

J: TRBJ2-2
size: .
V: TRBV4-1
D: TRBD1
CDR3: CASSPSPGQYYTGELFF
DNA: TGCGCCAGCAGCCCTTCTCCGGGACAGTACTACACCGGGGAGCTGTTTTTT

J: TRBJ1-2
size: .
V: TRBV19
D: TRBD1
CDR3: CASSIKSGTEGGTF
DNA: TGTGCCAGTAGTATAAAGTCGGGGACAGAAGGAGGCACCTTC

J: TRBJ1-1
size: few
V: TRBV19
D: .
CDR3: CASSIFSGRRMNTEAFF
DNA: TGTGCCAGTAGTATCTTCTCGGGACGGAGAATGAACACTGAAGCTTTCTTT

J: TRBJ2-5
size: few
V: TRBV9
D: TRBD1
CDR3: CASSEGPGQGLETQYF
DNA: TGTGCCAGCAGCGAGGGACCGGGACAGGGATTAGAGACCCAGTACTTC

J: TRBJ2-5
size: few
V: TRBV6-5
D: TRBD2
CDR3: CASSYSFLAGVETQYF
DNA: TGTGCCAGCAGTTACTCGTTTCTAGCGGGAGTAGAGACCCAGTACTTC

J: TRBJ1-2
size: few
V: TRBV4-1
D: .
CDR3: CASSPPGQGIYGYTF
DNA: TGCGCCAGCAGCCCGCCGGGGCAGGGGATCTATGGCTACACCTTC

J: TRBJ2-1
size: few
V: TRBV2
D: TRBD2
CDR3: CASSHPAGGANSYNEQFF
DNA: TGTGCCAGCAGTCACCCCGCGGGAGGGGCCAACTCCTACAATGAGCAGTTCTTC

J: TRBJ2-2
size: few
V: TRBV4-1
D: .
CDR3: CASSTLNLATAGELFF
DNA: TGCGCCAGCAGCACTCTAAATCTAGCGACGGCCGGGGAGCTGTTTTTT

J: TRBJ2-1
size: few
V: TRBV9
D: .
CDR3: CASSPVPGRGNEQFF
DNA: TGTGCCAGCAGCCCAGTGCCGGGTCGAGGAAATGAGCAGTTCTTC

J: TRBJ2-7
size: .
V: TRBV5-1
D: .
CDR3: CASSPRWGSYEQYF
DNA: TGCGCCAGCAGCCCACGCTGGGGTTCCTACGAGCAGTACTTC

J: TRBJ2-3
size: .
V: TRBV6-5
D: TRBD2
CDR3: CASSYSGAGASDTQYF
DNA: TGTGCCAGCAGTTACTCCGGAGCGGGAGCATCAGATACGCAGTATTTT

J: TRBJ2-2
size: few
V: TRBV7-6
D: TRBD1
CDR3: CASSLEAGGGTGELFF
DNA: TGTGCCAGCAGCTTAGAGGCAGGGGGCGGCACCGGGGAGCTGTTTTTT

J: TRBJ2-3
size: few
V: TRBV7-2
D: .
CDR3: CASSLALVTDTQYF
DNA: TGTGCCAGCAGCTTAGCACTAGTCACAGATACGCAGTATTTT